These 27 T cell receptor beta chains originate from one sample sequenced in a study of T cell responses to AZD1222 COVID-19 vaccine. The table came from immunoSEQ multiplex PCR; TCRdb's copy has only in-frame clones and leaves some out. The sample yields 120,000 to 150,000 clones, roughly 86% seen once. Here the sequenced sample was peripheral blood, taken 28 days after the second dose of the MenACWY control vaccine. Source of these receptors: an adult who received the MenACWY meningococcal vaccine as a control.

This chain links TRBV15 with TRBJ1-1; D is uncertain. Germline lookup yields CDR1 LNHNV and CDR2 YYDKDF (reference sequence). Between the trimmed V and J ends, which lost 8 bases and 10 bases, there was a span of 20 bases. The CDR3 runs 13 residues. Here the CDR3 reads CATGLADRTGAFF. The CDR3 DNA reads TGTGCCACCGGACTGGCAGACCGAACGGGAGCTTTCTTT.

The chain combines TRBV25-1 with TRBJ1-4, with D hard to call. Germline CDR1 is MGHDK and CDR2 is SYGVNS. The CDR3 spans 15 residues. V was cut by 4 bases and J by 0 bases, with 9 bases left in between. CDR3 sequence (DNA): TGTGCCAGCAGTGCCCAAGTTTCAACTAATGAAAAACTGTTTTTT. Protein: CASSAQVSTNEKLFF.

This sequence joins TRBV20-1 and TRBJ2-7; D unclear. The CDR3 extends over 11 amino acids. Per germline, CDR1 DFQATT and CDR2 SNEGSKA (reference sequence). Trimming pared 2 bases from V and 3 bases from J, leaving 5 bases between. CDR3 residues: CSARRLYEQYF. In nucleotides, the CDR3 is TGCAGTGCTAGAAGACTCTACGAGCAGTACTTC.

The chain carries TRBV18 and TRBJ2-3, with 8 bases that match TRBD2. The ends lost 10 bases at V and 0 bases at J; junction bases unmatched: 6. The germline V gene encodes CDR1 KGHSH and CDR2 LQKENI. This CDR3 has 14 residues. The CDR3 DNA follows: TGTGCCACCCGGCGGGGGGCCAGCACAGATACGCAGTATTTT. Translated: CATRRGASTDTQYF.

In this sample, this clone turned up once. The chain uses TRBV7-3 and TRBJ1-1; D possibly corresponds to TRBD1 (5 bases). Trimming pared 5 bases from V and 1 base from J, leaving 8 bases between. In germline, CDR1 is SGHTA, CDR2 FQGTGA. There are 13 residues in the CDR3. CDR3 nucleotides: TGTGCCAGCAGCCGACAGCCGAACACTGAAGCTTTCTTT. Its translation: CASSRQPNTEAFF.

DNA for the CDR3: TGCGCCAGCAGCTCCGGGACTAGCGGCTACAATGAGCAGTTCTTC. As protein: CASSSGTSGYNEQFF. The chain employs TRBV5-1 and TRBJ2-1; 11 nucleotides agree with TRBD2. Germline CDR1 is SGHRS and CDR2 is YFSETQ. The junction had 2 bases not matched to a gene; V was cut back by 3 bases and J by 3 bases. This CDR3 region has 15 residues. Combining the CDR3 with reference TRBV5-1 and TRBJ2-1 gives the whole variable domain KAGVTQTPRYLIKTRGQQVTLSCSPISGHRSVSWYQQTPGQGLQFLFEYFSETQRNKGNFPGRFSGRQFSNSRSEMNVSTLELGDSALYLCASSSGTSGYNEQFFGPGTRLTVL.

The gene calls are TRBV28 and TRBJ1-5; 10 bases line up with TRBD1. Germline V gene sequence: CDR1 MDHEN, CDR2 SYDVKM. The CDR3 extends over 15 amino acids. Losses at the gene ends were 4 bases for V and 3 bases for J; bases not matched to a gene: 3. The CDR3 region is CASSSGQGNNQPQHF. CDR3 in DNA: TGTGCCAGCAGTTCGGGACAGGGGAACAATCAGCCCCAGCATTTT.

The chain has TRBV24-1 and TRBJ2-3, with a tentative D call TRBD2 (5 bases). CDR1 and CDR2 from the germline V gene are KGHDR and SFDVKD. The CDR3 has 14 residues. Trimming cost V 9 bases and J 2 bases, with 14 bases left between them. The CDR3 region has the DNA TGTGCCACCGGAGAGGGCCAAAACACAGATACGCAGTATTTT. Translated: CATGEGQNTDTQYF.

V gene TRBV20-1 combines with J gene TRBJ1-1; D unresolved. CDR3 length equals 11 residues. CDR1 and CDR2 from the germline V gene are DFQATT and SNEGSKA (reference sequence). CDR3: CVSLLNTEAFF. CDR3 nucleotides: TGCGTAAGTTTGCTGAACACTGAAGCTTTCTTT.

The chain carries TRBV11-3 and TRBJ2-1; 11 bases line up with TRBD2. Germline CDR1 SGHNT, CDR2 YENEEA. The CDR3 spans 15 residues. The V and J ends lost 5 bases and 10 bases, in that order; junction bases with no gene match: 10. The CDR3 nucleotides read TGTGCCAGCAGCACTAGCGGGAGTGATGGCTCGGAGCAGTTCTTC. The encoded protein is CASSTSGSDGSEQFF.

This clone came up once. V and J are TRBV2 and TRBJ1-5; possibly TRBD1 for D (6 bases). Per the germline V gene, CDR1 is SNHLY and CDR2 is FYNNEI. V dropped 5 bases and J dropped 2 bases, with 16 bases sitting between them. This CDR3 is built from 16 residues. The CDR3 reads CASSPQGTAGNQPQHF. The CDR3 DNA sequence: TGTGCCAGCAGTCCACAGGGAACGGCGGGCAATCAGCCCCAGCATTTT.

J is TRBJ1-1 and V is TRBV5-4; D unclear. Trimming took off 0 bases at V and 1 base at J, with 4 bases between the two ends. Germline V CDR1 and CDR2: SGHNT, YYREEE (reference sequence). This CDR3 has 13 residues. The CDR3 DNA sequence: TGTGCCAGCAGCTTGGGACCGAACACTGAAGCTTTCTTT. This translates into CASSLGPNTEAFF.

The rearrangement joins TRBV19 to TRBJ2-7; 10 nucleotides agree with TRBD1. The CDR3 is 15 amino acids. The germline CDR1 and CDR2 sequences are LNHDA and SQIVND (reference sequence). With 5 bases clipped from V and 2 bases from J, the junction kept 6 bases outside the gene matches. The chain's CDR3 is CASSYGGQGTYEQYF. The CDR3 bases are TGTGCCAGTAGTTATGGGGGACAGGGGACCTACGAGCAGTACTTC.

The chain has TRBV19 and TRBJ2-5, with no clear D. V was cut by 3 bases and J by 3 bases, with 17 bases left in between. This CDR3 has 16 amino acids. CDR1 and CDR2 (germline): LNHDA, SQIVND (reference sequence). The CDR3 region has the DNA TGTGCCAGTAGTATTGACGGTCTAGGGTTTGAAGAGACCCAGTACTTC. This gives the protein CASSIDGLGFEETQYF.

This clone was detected only once. The V and J genes are TRBV27 and TRBJ1-1, with 7 bases identical to TRBD1. The trim removed 4 bases at V and 3 bases at J, leaving 5 bases unmatched. Germline V gene lookup returns CDR1 MNHEY and CDR2 SMNVEV (reference sequence). CDR3 length: 14 amino acids. The CDR3 loop reads CASSWGTEHTEAFF. As DNA, the CDR3 is TGTGCCAGCAGTTGGGGGACAGAACACACTGAAGCTTTCTTT.

The rearrangement links TRBV5-4 to TRBJ1-4; D is ambiguous. The CDR3 contains 14 residues. Germline CDR1 SGHNT, CDR2 YYREEE (reference sequence). Trimming left V 1 base short and J 4 bases short, with 8 bases between. The CDR3 DNA reads as TGTGCCAGCAGCTTGAGGACGGATAATGAAAAACTGTTTTTT. Translated: CASSLRTDNEKLFF.

Regarding this clone: The junction does not match germline at one end; this may be a read error. This chain links TRBV7-6 with TRBJ1-3, with 7 positions matching TRBD1. Germline CDR1 reads SGHVS; CDR2 reads FNYEAQ. This CDR3 contains 15 residues. As DNA, the CDR3 is TGTGCCAGCAGCTTAGCAGGGGGCTCTGGAAACGCCATATATTTT. The encoded protein is CASSLAGGSGNAIYF. Using reference TRBV7-6 and TRBJ1-3 for the parts outside the CDR3, the full variable domain is GAGVSQSPRYKVTKRGQDVALRCDPISGHVSLYWYRQALGQGPEFLTYFNYEAQQDKSGLPNDRFSAERPEGSISTLTIQRTEQRDSAMYRCASSLAGGSGNAIYFGEGSWLTVV.

This chain links TRBV4-3 with TRBJ1-3; D not resolved. The CDR3 is 16 amino acids. The V gene's germline CDR1 is LGHNA and CDR2 YSLEER. The V end was cut by 0 bases, the J end by 0 bases, with 9 bases between. The CDR3 loop is CASSQDRLSSGNTIYF. DNA of the CDR3: TGCGCCAGCAGCCAAGATCGACTGAGCTCTGGAAACACCATATATTTT.

This CDR3 is CASSLDPQRGYTF. The CDR3 region has the DNA TGTGCCAGCAGCTTGGACCCCCAGCGAGGCTACACCTTC. The J gene is TRBJ1-2, the V gene TRBV7-3, with D hard to call. Germline lookup yields CDR1 SGHTA and CDR2 FQGTGA. Trimming left V 3 bases short and J 8 bases short, with 13 bases between. The CDR3 loop spans 13 amino acids.

This chain joins TRBV30 and TRBJ2-1, with D possibly matching TRBD2 (6 bases). V was clipped by 0 bases and J by 8 bases, with 17 bases between them. Germline V gene sequence: CDR1 GTSNPN, CDR2 SVGIG (reference sequence). The CDR3 has 15 amino acids. The CDR3 region is CAWSVPSGPSDEQFF. The CDR3 nucleotides are TGTGCCTGGAGTGTACCCAGCGGGCCGTCAGATGAGCAGTTCTTC.

This clone was recorded only once. The chain joins TRBV6-4 to TRBJ2-1; TRBD2 matches at 8 bases. V shed 4 bases and J 5 bases; nucleotides not matched to a gene: 4. The germline CDR1 and CDR2 sequences are MRHNA and SNTAGT. The CDR3 spans 14 residues. The DNA for the CDR3 is TGTGCCAGCAGTGGGCTAGCGGGCAACAATGAGCAGTTCTTC. Its protein product is CASSGLAGNNEQFF.

The chain combines TRBV7-6 with TRBJ1-3; D is possibly TRBD1 (5 bases). With 1 base removed from V and 0 bases from J, the gap between germline ends came to 10 bases. The CDR3 consists of 16 residues. The germline CDR1 and CDR2 sequences are SGHVS and FNYEAQ. The CDR3 coding sequence is TGTGCCAGCAGCTTAGGTGGACAAATCTCTGGAAACACCATATATTTT. Translation gives CASSLGGQISGNTIYF. The complete variable domain, with remaining parts taken from reference TRBV7-6 and TRBJ1-3, reads GAGVSQSPRYKVTKRGQDVALRCDPISGHVSLYWYRQALGQGPEFLTYFNYEAQQDKSGLPNDRFSAERPEGSISTLTIQRTEQRDSAMYRCASSLGGQISGNTIYFGEGSWLTVV.

This rearrangement joins TRBV9 to TRBJ2-6; a possible D gene is TRBD1 (5 bases). Trimming removed 0 bases at V and 2 bases at J, with 12 bases between. The CDR3 loop spans 17 amino acids. Germline values: CDR1 SGDLS, CDR2 YYNGEE. This CDR3 is CASSVALSGTGANVLTF. The CDR3 coding sequence is TGTGCCAGCAGCGTAGCTCTGTCAGGGACTGGGGCCAACGTCCTGACTTTC.

The gene calls are TRBV11-3 and TRBJ2-2; 8 bases are shared with TRBD1. There are 15 residues in the CDR3. Germline V gene data show CDR1 as SGHNT and CDR2 as YENEEA. Germline trimming cut 5 bases from V and 3 bases from J; bases unmatched to any gene: 5. CDR3 amino acids: CASSPPTGDTGELFF. The CDR3 region has the DNA TGTGCCAGCAGCCCCCCGACAGGGGACACCGGGGAGCTGTTTTTT.

CDR3 sequence reads: CASSQEPTAETAPLHF. CDR3 nucleotide sequence: TGCGCCAGCAGCCAAGAACCGACAGCCGAAACGGCACCCCTCCACTTT. The chain recombines TRBV4-1 with TRBJ1-6; D may be TRBD1 (5 bases). The CDR3 sequence is 16 residues long. Germline assignment: CDR1 MGHRA and CDR2 YSYEKL. Deletions cut 0 bases from V and 11 bases from J, with 17 bases between.

The chain employs TRBV20-1 and TRBJ2-2; maybe TRBD1 (5 bases). Trimming cost V 3 bases and J 1 base, with 6 bases left between them. Germline CDR1 reads DFQATT; CDR2 reads SNEGSKA (reference sequence). The CDR3 covers 13 residues. Written as DNA, the CDR3 is TGCAGTGCTAGTCAGGGGAACACCGGGGAGCTGTTTTTT. Protein product: CSASQGNTGELFF.

The CDR3 DNA follows: TGTGCCAGCAAAAACAGGGGGCATAATGAAAAACTGTTTTTT. Translating it yields CASKNRGHNEKLFF. This rearrangement joins TRBV6-5 to TRBJ1-4; 9 bases match TRBD1. V was pared by 7 bases and J by 4 bases, with 4 bases of the junction left unmatched. Germline CDR1 and CDR2: MNHEY and SVGAGI. The CDR3 spans 14 residues.